This TCR beta chain is drawn from a study of CD8+ T cells in alopecia areata. Broader study findings: Normal skin's resident alphabeta T cells are sequenced alongside lesional scalp T cells. Lesional scalp, especially alopecia totalis/universalis, showed higher clonality than normal scalp.

RNA was isolated and reverse transcribed to cDNA, the sequencing template. Method: immunoSEQ multiplex PCR; TCRdb's copy keeps in-frame clones and lacks some. Recorded here are under 350,000 clones, none singletons. Cells that came from pooled cutaneous lymph nodes were sorted using CD4, CD8alpha, NKG2D, NKG2ACE and other markers. This clone was counted between two and nine times. Its antigen remains unknown. All gene names here are mouse names. The sequence runs out 4 residues before the end of the CDR3; the remainder is reconstructed from the germline J gene. Per the germline V gene, CDR1 is FNHDT and CDR2 is SITEND (reference sequence). This CDR3 comprises 15 residues.

The sample comprised CD4+ T cells sorted from a lymph node. This TCR came from a C3H/HeJ mouse with alopecia areata. MHC haplotype of the strain: H2-k. The chain links TRBV19 to TRBJ2-1, with D possibly TRBD1 on 5 matching bases. The CDR3 bases that were read are TGTGCCAGCAGTATCCCCCAGGGAGGGGAGGCT. Protein sequence: CASSIPQGGEA. The whole CDR3 is CASSIPQGGEAEQFF.